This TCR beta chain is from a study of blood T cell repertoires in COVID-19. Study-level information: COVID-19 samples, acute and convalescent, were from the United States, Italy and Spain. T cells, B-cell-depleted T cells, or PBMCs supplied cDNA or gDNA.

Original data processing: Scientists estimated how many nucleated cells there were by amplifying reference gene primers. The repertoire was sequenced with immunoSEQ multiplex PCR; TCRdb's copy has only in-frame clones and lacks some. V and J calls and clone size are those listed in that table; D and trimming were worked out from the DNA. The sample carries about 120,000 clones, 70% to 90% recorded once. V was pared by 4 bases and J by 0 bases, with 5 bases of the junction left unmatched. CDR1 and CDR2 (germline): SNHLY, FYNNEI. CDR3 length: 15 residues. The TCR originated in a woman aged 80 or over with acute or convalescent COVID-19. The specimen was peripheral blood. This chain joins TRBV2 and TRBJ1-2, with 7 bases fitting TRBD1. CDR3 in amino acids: CASSVPDRSNYGYTF. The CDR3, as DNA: TGTGCCAGCAGTGTACCGGACAGGTCTAACTATGGCTACACCTTC.